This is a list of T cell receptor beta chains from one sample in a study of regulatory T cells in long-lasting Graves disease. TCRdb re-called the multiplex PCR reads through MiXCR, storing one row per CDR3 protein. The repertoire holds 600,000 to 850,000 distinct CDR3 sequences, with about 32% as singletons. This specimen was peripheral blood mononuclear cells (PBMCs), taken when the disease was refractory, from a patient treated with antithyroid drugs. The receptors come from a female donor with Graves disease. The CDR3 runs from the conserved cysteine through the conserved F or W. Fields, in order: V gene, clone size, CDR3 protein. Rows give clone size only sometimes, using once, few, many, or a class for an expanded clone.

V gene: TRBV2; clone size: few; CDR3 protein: CASKEGAYEQYF
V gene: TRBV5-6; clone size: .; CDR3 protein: CASSLGRQWEKLFF
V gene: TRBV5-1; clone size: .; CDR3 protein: CASRIANEKLFF
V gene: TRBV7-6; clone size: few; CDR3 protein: CASSQLGEGFTEAFF
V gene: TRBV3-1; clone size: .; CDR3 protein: CASSGTAMNTEAFF
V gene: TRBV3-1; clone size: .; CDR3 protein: CASSQNQGGVGSPLHF
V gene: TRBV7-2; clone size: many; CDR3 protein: CASSVTGERNYGYTF
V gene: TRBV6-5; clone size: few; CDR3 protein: CASSYGGRWYEQYF
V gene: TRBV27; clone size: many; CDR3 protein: CASSSVVVSGQETQYF
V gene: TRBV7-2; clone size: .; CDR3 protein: CASSSSTGREQYF
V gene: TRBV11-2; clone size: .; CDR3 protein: CASSSTGEAFF
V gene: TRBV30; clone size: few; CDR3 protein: CAWSVLTSSYEQYF
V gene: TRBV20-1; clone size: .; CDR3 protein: CSGRGVSYNEQFF
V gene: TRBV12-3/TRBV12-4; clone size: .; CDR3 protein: CASRTGGAMNTEAFF
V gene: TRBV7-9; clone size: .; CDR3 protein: CASSLAWAGGMDGYTF
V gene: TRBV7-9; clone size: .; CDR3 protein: CASSPIGLNTEAFF
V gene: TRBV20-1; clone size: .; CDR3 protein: CSAGWGDEQYF
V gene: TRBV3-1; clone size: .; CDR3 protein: CASSQGPISQETQYF
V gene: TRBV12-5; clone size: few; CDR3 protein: CASGLPETRVIETQYF
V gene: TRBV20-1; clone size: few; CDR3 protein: CSAKGGRNEQYF
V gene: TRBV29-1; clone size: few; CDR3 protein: CSGRTGAYEQYF
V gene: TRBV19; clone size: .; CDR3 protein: CASSIEAGLSMNTEAFF
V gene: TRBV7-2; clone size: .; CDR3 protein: CASSFGKTGPAKNIQYF
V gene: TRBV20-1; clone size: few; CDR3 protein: CSASGGSSNQPQHF
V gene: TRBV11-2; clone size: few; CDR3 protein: CASSLGWTTYNEQFF
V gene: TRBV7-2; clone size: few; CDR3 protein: CASSYYRGTGAFF
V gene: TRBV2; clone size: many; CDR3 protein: CASSARLQALGYTF
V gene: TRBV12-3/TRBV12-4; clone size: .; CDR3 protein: CASGGLDYNEQFF
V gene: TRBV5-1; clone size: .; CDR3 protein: CASSNLRGLREQYF
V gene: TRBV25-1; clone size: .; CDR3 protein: CASSEYGGYYSYTF
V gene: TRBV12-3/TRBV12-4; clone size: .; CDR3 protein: CASSQALGTGKSNQPQHF
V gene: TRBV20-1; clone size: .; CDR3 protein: CSVRRTDNQPQHF
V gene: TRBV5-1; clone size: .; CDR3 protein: CASSLNIATNEKLFF
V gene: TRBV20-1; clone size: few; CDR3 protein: CSATHPRDTREQYF
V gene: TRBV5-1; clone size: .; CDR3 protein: CASSFGGTGLYEQYF
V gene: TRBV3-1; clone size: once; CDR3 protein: CASSQVGGLTLYEQYF
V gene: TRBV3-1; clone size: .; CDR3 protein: CASSEGGAYNSPLHF
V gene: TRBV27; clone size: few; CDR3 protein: CASSTGQFQETQYF
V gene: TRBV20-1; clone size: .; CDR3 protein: CSAFDQGALVYEQYF
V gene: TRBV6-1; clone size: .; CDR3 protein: CASTPGLAVSSYEQYF
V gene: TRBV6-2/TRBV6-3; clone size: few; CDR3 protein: CASSYQPLGNNSPLHF
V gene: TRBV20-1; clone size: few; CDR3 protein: CSARDLAGLSIQETQYF
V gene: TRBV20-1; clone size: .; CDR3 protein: CSLRRDEYEQYF
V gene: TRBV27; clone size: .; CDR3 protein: CASSPNPFGNTIYF
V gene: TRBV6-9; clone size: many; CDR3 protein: CASSYRTANTGELFF
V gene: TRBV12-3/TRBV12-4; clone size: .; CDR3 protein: CASRRVATEAFF
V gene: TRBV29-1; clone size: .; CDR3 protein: CSVAELAGGLYEQYF